Listed below are T cell receptor beta chains from one sample, sequenced in a study of human T cells and chemical hapten exposure. TCRdb re-called the RACE reads with MiXCR, one entry per CDR3 protein. The table shows fewer than 500,000 distinct CDR3 sequences, with approximately 5% occurring only once. Specimen: whole blood, collected in connection with sensitization to the hapten diphenylcyclopropenone (DPC). The receptors come from a woman aged 50 to 60 with alopecia areata. Some clones in this sample may be carry-over from other donors' samples. Both conserved end residues are part of each CDR3. D genes are given only for firm matches. Some rows mark clone size as missing; the rest say once, few, many or name a class of expanded clone.

V gene	clone size	D gene	J gene	CDR3 length	CDR3 protein	CDR3 DNA
TRBV12-3/TRBV12-4	many	TRBD2	TRBJ2-5	15	CASSPKRGLQETQYF	TGTGCCAGCAGTCCTAAGCGGGGATTACAAGAGACCCAGTACTTC
TRBV19	.	.	TRBJ1-5	15	CASSIGSRGINPQHF	TGTGCCAGTAGTATTGGTTCCCGAGGAATCAATCCCCAGCATTTT
TRBV30	.	TRBD2	TRBJ2-1	15	CAWSGAAGADNERFF	TGTGCCTGGAGCGGTGCGGCGGGAGCCGACAATGAGCGGTTCTTC
TRBV7-9	many	.	TRBJ1-1	14	CASSLVPGNTEAFF	TGTGCCAGCAGCTTAGTTCCGGGGAACACTGAAGCTTTCTTT
TRBV18	many	TRBD1	TRBJ1-5	16	CASSPGSGGGNQPQHF	TGTGCCAGCTCACCCGGTTCAGGGGGCGGGAATCAGCCCCAGCATTTT
TRBV19	.	.	TRBJ1-2	12	CASTDRNYGYTF	TGTGCCAGTACCGACAGAAACTATGGCTACACCTTC
TRBV5-5	few	TRBD1	TRBJ2-3	16	CASSLGQGIDTDTQYF	TGTGCCAGCAGCTTGGGACAGGGGATAGACACAGATACGCAGTATTTT
TRBV6-4	many	.	TRBJ2-3	14	CASSSQGSTDTQYF	TGTGCCAGCAGCTCACAGGGAAGCACAGATACGCAGTATTTT
TRBV19	.	.	TRBJ1-2	17	CASSMLPRDTLNYGYTF	TGTGCCAGTAGTATGCTCCCCCGGGACACCCTTAACTATGGCTACACCTTC
TRBV29-1	many	.	TRBJ2-5	10	CSVGLETQYF	TGCAGCGTTGGATTAGAGACCCAGTACTTC
TRBV7-9	many	TRBD1	TRBJ2-3	18	CASSPRTGGRVSTDTQYF	TGTGCCAGCAGCCCCCGGACAGGGGGAAGAGTGAGCACAGATACGCAGTATTTT
TRBV7-8	many	TRBD1	TRBJ1-1	18	CASSLDVAGGAGNTEAFF	TGTGCCAGCAGCTTAGACGTTGCAGGGGGCGCTGGGAACACTGAAGCTTTCTTT
TRBV20-1	many	.	TRBJ2-1	17	CSARDLYDGSSYNEQFF	TGCAGTGCTAGAGATCTCTATGACGGAAGCTCCTACAATGAGCAGTTCTTC
TRBV5-1	many	TRBD1	TRBJ2-1	15	CASSQGTGGYNEQFF	TGCGCCAGCAGTCAAGGGACAGGGGGCTACAATGAGCAGTTCTTC
TRBV5-1	many	.	TRBJ2-3	16	CASSLQGPSGTDTQYF	TGCGCCAGCAGCTTGCAGGGCCCCTCCGGCACAGATACGCAGTATTTT
TRBV20-1	many	TRBD1	TRBJ2-3	13	CSARQGAEDTQYF	TGCAGTGCCCGACAGGGGGCCGAAGATACGCAGTATTTT
TRBV27	few	.	TRBJ2-6	15	CASSLEVSGANVLTF	TGTGCCAGCAGTTTAGAGGTCTCTGGGGCCAACGTCCTGACTTTC
TRBV6-2/TRBV6-3	many	TRBD1	TRBJ2-3	14	CASGRQGATDTQYF	TGTGCCAGCGGGCGACAGGGGGCCACAGATACGCAGTATTTT
TRBV19	.	TRBD1	TRBJ2-2	13	CATSRGRTGELFF	TGTGCCACCTCCAGGGGGCGAACCGGGGAGCTGTTTTTT
TRBV29-1	many	TRBD2	TRBJ2-2	15	CSVDPRGRGTGELFF	TGCAGCGTTGATCCGCGCGGGAGAGGCACCGGGGAGCTGTTTTTT
TRBV5-1	many	.	TRBJ1-2	13	CASRLSRNYGYTF	TGCGCCAGCAGGCTGTCGCGGAACTATGGCTACACCTTC
TRBV6-6	many	.	TRBJ1-5	12	CASSRGGQPQHF	TGTGCCAGCAGCCGGGGGGGACAGCCCCAGCATTTT
TRBV5-1	many	TRBD1	TRBJ2-7	14	CASSLAGTGGEQYF	TGCGCCAGCAGCTTGGCCGGAACAGGGGGAGAGCAGTACTTC
TRBV5-1	many	TRBD1	TRBJ2-4	16	CASSLGPGQGQNIQYF	TGCGCCAGCAGCTTGGGCCCTGGACAGGGACAAAACATTCAGTACTTC
TRBV4-3	few	.	TRBJ1-6	15	CASSPSDRFNSPLHF	TGCGCCAGCAGCCCCTCGGACAGATTTAATTCACCCCTCCACTTT